What follows are 7 T cell receptor beta chains derived from one specimen sequenced in a study of cytotoxic CD8 clonotypes in ibrutinib-treated CLL (dated by TCRdb to about 2021). This sample's time point label indicates: about 11 months on ibrutinib. Receptor amplification or capture employed the immunoSEQ multiplex PCR assay. Not all clones reach the TCRdb copy of this immuneACCESS table, which keeps in-frame sequences only. Checked studies attribute under half of the gap to unresolved V genes and leave the rest unexplained. The sample includes about 24,000 clones, with roughly 71% observed a single time. Jointly, the top ten make up under 50% of the sample. Source: PBMCs, taken after 12 months of ibrutinib treatment. These receptor sequences come from a human donor with chronic lymphocytic leukemia.

V gene TRBV6-4 combines with J gene TRBJ2-7; 11 nucleotides line up with TRBD1. Germline CDR1 MRHNA, CDR2 SNTAGT. The CDR3 has 13 residues. V shed 6 bases and J 5 bases; nucleotides not matched to a gene: 3. CDR3 in amino acids: CASSRDRGDEQYF. Here the CDR3 DNA reads TGTGCCAGCAGCCGGGACAGGGGGGACGAGCAGTACTTC.

The chain employs TRBV5-5 and TRBJ1-5, with TRBD1 as a possible D gene (5 bases). The V and J ends lost 4 bases and 3 bases respectively, with 14 bases between them. The CDR3 length is 15 residues. Germline CDR1 is SGHKS and CDR2 is YYEKEE (reference sequence). The CDR3 protein is CASSVRENNNQPQHF. CDR3 DNA sequence: TGTGCCAGCAGCGTCAGGGAGAATAACAATCAGCCCCAGCATTTT. The whole variable domain, filled in from reference TRBV5-5 and TRBJ1-5, reads DAGVTQSPTHLIKTRGQQVTLRCSPISGHKSVSWYQQVLGQGPQFIFQYYEKEERGRGNFPDRFSARQFPNYSSELNVNALLLGDSALYLCASSVRENNNQPQHFGDGTRLSIL.

The rearrangement uses TRBV7-2 and TRBJ2-1, with D unresolved. Trimming removed 4 bases from V and 0 bases from J, with 10 bases in between. Germline V CDR1 and CDR2: SGHTA, FQGNSA. This CDR3 region has 15 residues. In DNA, the CDR3 is TGTGCCAGCAGCTATGGACCTTTCTCCTACAATGAGCAGTTCTTC. It yields the protein CASSYGPFSYNEQFF.

This chain links TRBV7-9 with TRBJ1-2, with TRBD1 matching 9 bases. V gave up 5 bases and J gave up 6 bases; unmatched junction bases: 7. CDR1 is SEHNR and CDR2 is FQNEAQ in the germline V gene (reference sequence). CDR3 size: 14 residues. In DNA, the CDR3 is TGTGCCAGCAGCGCTGCGGGACAGGGAGATGGCTACACCTTC. Protein: CASSAAGQGDGYTF.

The chain carries TRBV5-4 and TRBJ2-3; D not resolved. This CDR3 has 15 residues. Germline CDR1 reads SGHNT; CDR2 reads YYREEE (reference sequence). V gave up 1 base and J gave up 4 bases, with 13 bases separating them. This CDR3 reads CASSLMGIRADTQYF. DNA of the CDR3: TGTGCCAGCAGCTTGATGGGTATTAGGGCAGATACGCAGTATTTT.

The chain joins TRBV18 to TRBJ1-2; weak D call: TRBD1 (6 bases). CDR1 is KGHSH, CDR2 LQKENI, per germline. The CDR3 consists of 16 residues. With 3 bases removed from V and 5 bases from J, the gap between germline ends came to 19 bases. Here the CDR3 DNA reads TGTGCCAGCTCACCGGCCCCGGTCAGGGGAAGATATGGCTACACCTTC. Amino acid sequence: CASSPAPVRGRYGYTF.

This clone was observed a few times. This chain connects TRBV7-9 to TRBJ2-2; 10 bases align to TRBD2. CDR3 size: 17 residues. J was trimmed by 1 base and V by 4 bases; bases with no gene match: 6. CDR1 SEHNR and CDR2 FQNEAQ come from the germline V gene (reference sequence). The CDR3 sequence is CASSSRRLAGNTGELFF. CDR3 DNA: TGTGCCAGCAGCTCACGAAGACTAGCGGGGAACACCGGGGAGCTGTTTTTT.